These 30 T cell receptor beta chains originate from one sample sequenced in a study of T cell repertoires in cytomegalovirus infection. One entry per CDR3 protein results from TCRdb running MiXCR on the reads. The sample consists of around 450,000 distinct CDR3 sequences, roughly 31% of them appearing once. Sequencing input: PBMCs. The receptors derive from a human donor in good health (CMV status not recorded). Some clones in this sample may be carry-over from other donors' samples.

In this sample, this clonotype turned up once. The chain has TRBV10-2 and TRBJ2-7; possible D gene TRBD2, 6 bases. CDR1 is WSHSY, CDR2 SAAADI, per germline. The CDR3 runs 11 residues. With 5 bases removed from V and 6 bases from J, the gap between germline ends came to 8 bases. The CDR3 region is CASSTSSEQYF. CDR3 DNA: TGCGCCAGCAGTACTAGCTCCGAGCAGTACTTC.

This clonotype appeared many times. The J gene is TRBJ1-2, the V gene TRBV7-2, with D maybe TRBD1 (5 bases). Between the trimmed V and J ends, which lost 2 bases and 1 base, there was a span of 8 bases. The germline V gene encodes CDR1 SGHTA and CDR2 FQGNSA. This CDR3 is built from 14 residues. For the CDR3, the DNA is TGTGCCAGCAGCTTAAGACAGAATAACTATGGCTACACCTTC. This encodes CASSLRQNNYGYTF.

This chain uses TRBV5-5 with TRBJ2-7, with 7 bases lining up with TRBD1. CDR3 length: 16 residues. The trim removed 3 bases at V and 2 bases at J, leaving 11 bases unmatched. CDR1 is SGHKS, CDR2 YYEKEE, per germline (reference sequence). The CDR3 DNA sequence: TGTGCCAGCAGCTCCTGGCCTAGGACAGGAGCCTACGAGCAGTACTTC. Translation: CASSSWPRTGAYEQYF.

The rearrangement joins TRBV20-1 to TRBJ1-4; D is unclear. Germline CDR1 DFQATT, CDR2 SNEGSKA (reference sequence). V gave up 1 base and J gave up 5 bases, with 17 bases separating them. CDR3 length equals 16 residues. Written as DNA, the CDR3 is TGCAGTGCTAGAGCCCAGGTCGGTCGAAGGAATGAAAAACTGTTTTTT. It translates to CSARAQVGRRNEKLFF.

There are a few counts of this clonotype. The chain couples TRBV6-2 or TRBV6-3 to TRBJ1-1; D is possibly TRBD1 (6 bases). V lost 7 bases and J lost 3, with 21 bases in between. CDR1 and CDR2 from the germline V gene are MNHEY and SVGEGT. The CDR3 contains 16 residues. CDR3 amino acids: CASTLDPDSHYTEAFF. The CDR3 DNA reads TGTGCCAGCACTCTGGATCCGGACAGCCATTACACTGAAGCTTTCTTT.

This rearrangement joins TRBV7-9 to TRBJ1-1, with 7 bases that match TRBD1. The CDR3 extends over 14 amino acids. Per the germline V gene, CDR1 is SEHNR and CDR2 is FQNEAQ (reference sequence). The junction had 4 bases not matched to a gene; V was cut back by 6 bases and J by 0 bases. The chain's CDR3 is CASSNDRVNTEAFF. CDR3 nucleotide sequence: TGTGCCAGCAGTAACGACAGGGTGAACACTGAAGCTTTCTTT.

The chain uses TRBV19 and TRBJ2-1; D is undetermined. Germline V lookup: CDR1 LNHDA, CDR2 SQIVND (reference sequence). V was shortened by 1 base and J by 3 bases, with 13 bases between the two germline ends. The CDR3 consists of 16 residues. This CDR3 reads CASSIGGQLYYNEQFF. The CDR3 nucleotides are TGTGCCAGTAGTATAGGTGGCCAGCTCTACTACAATGAGCAGTTCTTC. The full variable domain, its missing parts supplied by reference TRBV19 and TRBJ2-1, is DGGITQSPKYLFRKEGQNVTLSCEQNLNHDAMYWYRQDPGQGLRLIYYSQIVNDFQKGDIAEGYSVSREKKESFPLTVTSAQKNPTAFYLCASSIGGQLYYNEQFFGPGTRLTVL.

The CDR3 nucleotides are TGTGCCAGCACCCTTGCGACAGCTTCATTCTACAATGAGCAGTTCTTC. Its translation is CASTLATASFYNEQFF. The chain recombines TRBV28 with TRBJ2-1; possibly TRBD1 for D (5 bases). From germline, CDR1 is MDHEN and CDR2 SYDVKM. The V end lost 7 bases, the J end lost 3 bases, and 19 bases lay between the germline ends. The CDR3 sequence is 16 residues long.

This clonotype was detected only a few times. The V and J genes are TRBV19 and TRBJ1-1; D is possibly TRBD1 (5 bases). The length of the CDR3 is 15 residues. V lost 9 bases and J lost 4, with 21 bases in between. The germline gives CDR1 LNHDA, CDR2 SQIVND (reference sequence). The CDR3 sequence is CASGGGSHPTTEAFF. In DNA, the CDR3 is TGTGCCAGCGGCGGGGGGTCCCACCCCACCACTGAAGCTTTCTTT.

The V gene is TRBV2, the J gene TRBJ2-7; the D gene is possibly TRBD1 (6 bases). The length of the CDR3 is 15 residues. The germline V gene has CDR1 SNHLY and CDR2 FYNNEI. Trimming stripped 4 bases from V and 0 bases from J, with 13 bases between. CDR3 sequence reads: CASSARRGLSYEQYF. The CDR3 coding sequence is TGTGCCAGCAGTGCTCGCAGGGGTCTCTCCTACGAGCAGTACTTC.

The genes are TRBV19 and TRBJ2-3; 7 nucleotides align to TRBD2. The CDR3 consists of 16 residues. The V and J ends lost 6 bases and 0 bases, in that order; junction bases with no gene match: 9. Germline V gene data show CDR1 as LNHDA and CDR2 as SQIVND (reference sequence). The CDR3 region has the DNA TGTGCCAGTAGCCTGGGGAGGGATTACAGCACAGATACGCAGTATTTT. Protein: CASSLGRDYSTDTQYF.

This clonotype was picked up a small number of times. The CDR3, as DNA: TGTGCCAGCAGTTCGGACAGGGCAGGGAAAGCTTTCTTT. It is translated as CASSSDRAGKAFF. This rearrangement joins TRBV6-6 to TRBJ1-1; 8 nucleotides align to TRBD1. The CDR3 sequence is 13 residues long. V lost 4 bases and J lost 9; bases outside the gene matches: 7. Germline-derived CDR1 and CDR2 are MNHNY and SVGAGI (reference sequence).

The chain couples TRBV20-1 to TRBJ1-5, with 7 positions matching TRBD1. CDR3 length: 16 amino acids. CDR1 is DFQATT and CDR2 is SNEGSKA in the germline V gene (reference sequence). Unmatched junction bases numbered 12, after V lost 0 bases and J lost 7 bases. The CDR3 region has the DNA TGCAGTGCTAGAGATACCACAGGGGCTTCGGAACAGCCCCAGCATTTT. Translating gives CSARDTTGASEQPQHF.

This clonotype was recorded many times. The chain carries TRBV7-8 and TRBJ2-2; D uncertain. The CDR3 totals 13 residues. Per germline, CDR1 SGHVS and CDR2 FQNEAQ. V dropped 6 bases and J dropped 3 bases, with 8 bases sitting between them. The CDR3 loop is CASRQAYTGELFF. The CDR3, as DNA: TGTGCCAGCAGACAAGCCTACACCGGGGAGCTGTTTTTT.

This clonotype was counted a few times. This rearrangement joins TRBV5-1 to TRBJ2-5; D is unclear. Germline V gene sequence: CDR1 SGHRS, CDR2 YFSETQ. The germline V and J ends were trimmed by 1 base and 2 bases, with 6 bases remaining between them. The CDR3 length is 13 residues. CDR3 sequence (DNA): TGCGCCAGCAGCTTGACGGAACAAGAGACCCAGTACTTC. It is translated as CASSLTEQETQYF.

This chain joins TRBV6-2 or TRBV6-3 and TRBJ1-5; D may be TRBD1 (5 bases). Germline V gives CDR1 MNHEY, CDR2 SVGEGT. V lost 0 bases to trimming and J lost 7 bases, with 10 bases between them. This CDR3 is built from 14 residues. CDR3 sequence: CASSYSSWGQPQHF. In DNA, the CDR3 is TGTGCCAGCAGTTACTCGAGTTGGGGCCAGCCCCAGCATTTT.

The CDR3 DNA is TGTGCCAGTAGGAAATGCGGTGAAGCTTTCTTT. Translated, it gives CASRKCGEAFF. This chain joins TRBV19 and TRBJ1-1; D not certain. Trimming shortened V by 6 bases and J by 7 bases, and 9 bases separated the two germline ends. The V gene's germline CDR1 is LNHDA and CDR2 SQIVND (reference sequence). The CDR3 has 11 amino acids.

In this sample, this clonotype turned up a few times. The CDR3 ends on some other residue instead of the conserved phenylalanine or tryptophan, so this is likely a read error. CDR3 DNA: TGCGCCAGCAGCCAAGATCGCGGCGGGGCTACCTACGAGCAGTACTTA. Translating it yields CASSQDRGGATYEQYL. This chain uses TRBV4-3 with TRBJ2-7, with D possibly TRBD2 on 6 matching bases. V gave up 0 bases and J gave up 2 bases, with 14 bases separating them. Germline-derived CDR1 and CDR2 are LGHNA and YSLEER. This CDR3 comprises 16 residues.

Ten or more counts support this clonotype. V and J are TRBV12-3 or TRBV12-4 and TRBJ2-7; D may correspond to TRBD1 or TRBD2 (6 bases each). V lost 6 bases, J lost 3 bases, and 15 bases lay in between. The length of the CDR3 is 14 residues. CDR3 sequence: CASRAEGGNYEQYF. The CDR3 nucleotides read TGTGCCAGCAGGGCTGAGGGGGGAAACTACGAGCAGTACTTC.

In this sample, this clonotype turned up once. The chain carries TRBV20-1 and TRBJ2-2; 7 nucleotides match TRBD1. The CDR3 runs to 14 residues. J gave up 4 bases and V 3 bases, and 5 bases lay outside the gene matches. From germline, CDR1 is DFQATT and CDR2 SNEGSKA (reference sequence). DNA of the CDR3: TGCAGTGCTAGTCGGACAGGTTCCACCGGGGAGCTGTTTTTT. This translates into CSASRTGSTGELFF.

This clonotype was recorded many times. This chain links TRBV4-2 with TRBJ2-5, with 9 bases lining up with TRBD1. Germline V gene lookup returns CDR1 LGHNA and CDR2 YNFKEQ. V gave up 4 bases and J gave up 5 bases; unmatched junction bases: 8. The CDR3 sequence is 15 residues long. The DNA of the CDR3 is TGTGCCAGCAGCCCGCCACAGGGGGCGTCGGAGACCCAGTACTTC. It specifies CASSPPQGASETQYF.

On this clonotype itself: A junction boundary mismatches the germline segment, possibly from a read error. The chain uses TRBV28 and TRBJ2-3, with 7 bases that match TRBD2. Germline CDR1 reads MDHEN; CDR2 reads SYDVKM. This CDR3 spans 13 amino acids. CDR3 region: CASSTRGVDMQYF. CDR3 nucleotide sequence: TGTGCCAGCAGTACCCGGGGGGTAGATATGCAGTATTTT.

CDR3 amino acids: CASSYLGLAGPSTDTQYF. CDR3 coding DNA: TGTGCCAGCAGTTACTTGGGACTAGCGGGACCATCCACAGATACGCAGTATTTT. The rearrangement uses TRBV6-5 and TRBJ2-3, with 13 nucleotides matching TRBD2. Germline V CDR1 and CDR2: MNHEY, SVGAGI. CDR3 size: 18 residues. V lost 1 base and J lost 2; bases outside the gene matches: 6.

This clonotype occurred many times. V and J are TRBV7-6 and TRBJ1-2; no reliable D call. The germline gives CDR1 SGHVS, CDR2 FNYEAQ. V lost 1 base to trimming and J lost 2 bases, with 5 bases between them. This CDR3 spans 13 amino acids. CDR3 protein: CASSLGENYGYTF. CDR3 DNA sequence: TGTGCCAGCAGCTTAGGAGAAAACTATGGCTACACCTTC.

The V call is TRBV5-8, the J call TRBJ1-6; D remains unclear. There are 15 residues in the CDR3. Per the germline V gene, CDR1 is SGHTS and CDR2 is YDEGEE. V was shortened by 4 bases and J by 7 bases, with 15 bases between the two germline ends. In DNA form, the CDR3 reads TGTGCCAGCAGCCGCGTGTTGCCGTCCAATTCACCCCTCCACTTT. Its protein is CASSRVLPSNSPLHF.

V gene TRBV15 combines with J gene TRBJ2-2; TRBD2 agrees at 7 bases. Germline V gives CDR1 LNHNV, CDR2 YYDKDF (reference sequence). V was clipped by 4 bases and J by 6 bases; unmatched bases: 5. This CDR3 spans 14 amino acids. The CDR3 spells CATSTRGGAGELFF. The CDR3 DNA reads TGTGCCACCAGCACCCGGGGAGGGGCCGGGGAGCTGTTTTTT.

This clonotype was detected many times. J is TRBJ2-1 and V is TRBV7-9; D is ambiguous. The CDR3 totals 13 residues. V lost 4 bases and J 5 bases, leaving 9 bases between the germline ends. The germline gives CDR1 SEHNR, CDR2 FQNEAQ (reference sequence). For the CDR3, the DNA is TGTGCCAGCAGCTCTCACGCAAACAATGAGCAGTTCTTC. Encoded protein: CASSSHANNEQFF.

This clonotype was seen many times. The chain links TRBV4-1 to TRBJ2-1; no clear D. From germline, CDR1 is MGHRA and CDR2 YSYEKL. Trimming removed 0 bases at V and 6 bases at J, with 9 bases between. The CDR3 length is 14 residues. This chain's CDR3 is CASSQEPTTNEQFF. The CDR3 DNA is TGCGCCAGCAGCCAAGAACCGACAACCAATGAGCAGTTCTTC.

CDR3 amino acids: CASSPGDPNQPQHF. The CDR3 DNA sequence: TGTGCCAGCAGCCCAGGGGACCCCAATCAGCCCCAGCATTTT. The chain has TRBV7-8 and TRBJ1-5; TRBD1 is a possible D gene (6 bases). Trimming took 5 bases from V and 3 from J, leaving 11 bases between them. Germline CDR1 and CDR2: SGHVS and FQNEAQ. This CDR3 has 14 amino acids.

This clonotype has a count of ten or more. The rearrangement joins TRBV7-2 to TRBJ2-1, with a weak D call TRBD2 (5 bases). The CDR3 covers 16 residues. The germline V and J ends were trimmed by 4 bases and 6 bases, with 19 bases remaining between them. The germline CDR1 and CDR2 sequences are SGHTA and FQGNSA. This CDR3 is CASSSRSTLVINEQFF. The DNA of the CDR3 is TGTGCCAGCAGCTCCCGGTCAACACTAGTAATCAATGAGCAGTTCTTC.